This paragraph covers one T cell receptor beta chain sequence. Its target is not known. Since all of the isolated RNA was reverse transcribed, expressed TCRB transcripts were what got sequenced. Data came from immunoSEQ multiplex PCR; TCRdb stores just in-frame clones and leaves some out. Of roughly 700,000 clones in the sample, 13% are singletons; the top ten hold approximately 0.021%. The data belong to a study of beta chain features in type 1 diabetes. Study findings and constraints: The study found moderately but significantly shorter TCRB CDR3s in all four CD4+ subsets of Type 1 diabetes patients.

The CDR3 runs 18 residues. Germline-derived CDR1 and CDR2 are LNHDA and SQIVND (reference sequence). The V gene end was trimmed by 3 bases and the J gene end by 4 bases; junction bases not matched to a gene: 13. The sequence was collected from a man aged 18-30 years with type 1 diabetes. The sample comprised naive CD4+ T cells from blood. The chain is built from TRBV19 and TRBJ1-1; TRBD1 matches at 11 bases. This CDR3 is CASSMGSWTGGLGTEAFF. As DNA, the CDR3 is TGTGCCAGTAGTATGGGGTCGTGGACAGGGGGCTTAGGCACTGAAGCTTTCTTT. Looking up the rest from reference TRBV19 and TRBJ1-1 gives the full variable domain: DGGITQSPKYLFRKEGQNVTLSCEQNLNHDAMYWYRQDPGQGLRLIYYSQIVNDFQKGDIAEGYSVSREKKESFPLTVTSAQKNPTAFYLCASSMGSWTGGLGTEAFFGQGTRLTVV.